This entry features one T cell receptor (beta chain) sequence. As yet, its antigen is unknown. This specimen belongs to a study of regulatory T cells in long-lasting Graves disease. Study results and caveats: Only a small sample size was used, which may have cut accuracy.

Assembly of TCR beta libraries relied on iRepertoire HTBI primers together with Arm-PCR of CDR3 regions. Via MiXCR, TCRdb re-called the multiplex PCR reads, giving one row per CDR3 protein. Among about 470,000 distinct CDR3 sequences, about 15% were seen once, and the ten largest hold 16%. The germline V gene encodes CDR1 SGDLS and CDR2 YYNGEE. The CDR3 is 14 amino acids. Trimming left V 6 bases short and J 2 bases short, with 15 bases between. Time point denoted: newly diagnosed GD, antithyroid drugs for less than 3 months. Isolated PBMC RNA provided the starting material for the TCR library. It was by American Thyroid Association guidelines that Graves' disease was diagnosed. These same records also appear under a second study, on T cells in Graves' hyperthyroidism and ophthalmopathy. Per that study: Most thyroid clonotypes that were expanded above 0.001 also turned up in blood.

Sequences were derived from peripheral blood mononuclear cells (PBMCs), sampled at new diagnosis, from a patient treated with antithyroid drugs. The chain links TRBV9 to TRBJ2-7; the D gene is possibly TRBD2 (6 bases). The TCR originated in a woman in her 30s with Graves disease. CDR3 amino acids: CASNTGSGAYEQYF. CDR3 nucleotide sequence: TGTGCCAGCAATACGGGATCGGGGGCCTACGAGCAGTACTTC.